Presented here are 4 T cell receptor beta chains from one specimen sequenced in a study of blood T cell repertoires in COVID-19. Sequencing was performed with immunoSEQ multiplex PCR; in TCRdb, only in-frame clones are kept and a portion is missing. The table has roughly 330,000 clones, more than 70% seen once. Sequencing was done on a sample of PBMCs or T cells enriched from blood (not recorded which). These receptors all stem from a woman under 40 who had recovered from COVID-19.

As to this clone: The sample holds other DNA sequences that translate to the same CDR3. The gene calls are TRBV19 and TRBJ1-5; D is undetermined. CDR3 length: 13 amino acids. V lost 0 bases and J 7 bases, leaving 7 bases between the germline ends. Germline CDR1 and CDR2: LNHDA and SQIVND (reference sequence). The CDR3 sequence: CASSIDRRQPQHF. In DNA, the CDR3 is TGTGCCAGTAGTATAGATCGCAGGCAGCCCCAGCATTTT. The whole variable domain, remainder taken from reference TRBV19 and TRBJ1-5, is DGGITQSPKYLFRKEGQNVTLSCEQNLNHDAMYWYRQDPGQGLRLIYYSQIVNDFQKGDIAEGYSVSREKKESFPLTVTSAQKNPTAFYLCASSIDRRQPQHFGDGTRLSIL.

The rearrangement joins TRBV13 to TRBJ2-3; weak D call: TRBD2 (6 bases). The CDR3 runs 13 residues. CDR1 and CDR2 (germline): PRHDT, FYEKMQ (reference sequence). V gave up 3 bases and J gave up 4 bases, with 8 bases separating them. The CDR3 bases are TGTGCCAGCAGCTTTACGGGGGCAGATACGCAGTATTTT. Encoded protein: CASSFTGADTQYF.

V gene TRBV12-3 or TRBV12-4 combines with J gene TRBJ1-1; D is unresolved. CDR3 size: 13 residues. The ends were cut back, 2 bases at V and 0 bases at J, with 4 bases in the middle. The CDR3 bases are TGTGCCAGCAGTTTACGGGTGAACACTGAAGCTTTCTTT. Its protein is CASSLRVNTEAFF.

The chain links TRBV9 to TRBJ2-3; weak D call: TRBD1 (6 bases). Germline V gives CDR1 SGDLS, CDR2 YYNGEE. The CDR3 length is 14 residues. Trimming cost V 4 bases and J 7 bases, with 16 bases left between them. The CDR3 sequence: CASSISGQGNTQYF. DNA of the CDR3: TGTGCCAGCAGCATCTCGGGCCAGGGGAATACGCAGTATTTT.